Below are 18 T cell receptor beta chains sequenced from a single sample in a study of T cells after posttransplantation cyclophosphamide. Libraries were prepared by immunoSEQ multiplex PCR; TCRdb keeps only in-frame clonotypes and omits some of them. The sample has some 18,000 clones; around 87% are singletons. A marrow graft followed busulfan-fludarabine conditioning, with cyclophosphamide on days +3 and +4. The sample in question was PBMCs, obtained after allogeneic stem cell transplant with posttransplant cyclophosphamide. These receptors were obtained from a female patient aged 40-50 years who received an allogeneic stem cell transplant from a related donor, was CMV-positive, and had no GVHD. Some T cells may be provided by the graft donor.

The chain joins TRBV6-6 to TRBJ2-1; 9 positions match TRBD2. The germline V gene has CDR1 MNHNY and CDR2 SVGAGI (reference sequence). V lost 5 bases to trimming and J lost 0 bases; unmatched junction nucleotides: 2. CDR3 size: 15 residues. The CDR3 reads CASSRSGSSYNEQFF. The CDR3 bases are TGTGCCAGCAGTCGTAGCGGGAGCTCCTACAATGAGCAGTTCTTC.

This clone was counted between two and nine times. V and J are TRBV6-5 and TRBJ2-5, with 8 bases identical to TRBD2. The CDR3 extends over 15 amino acids. Germline V gene lookup returns CDR1 MNHEY and CDR2 SVGAGI. Losses at the gene ends were 0 bases for V and 5 bases for J; bases not matched to a gene: 5. The CDR3 DNA is TGTGCCAGCAGTTACTCAGCGGGAGAAGCGGAGACCCAGTACTTC. As protein: CASSYSAGEAETQYF.

The V gene is TRBV7-2, the J gene TRBJ1-1, with 9 bases identical to TRBD1. Germline V gives CDR1 SGHTA, CDR2 FQGNSA. This CDR3 contains 15 residues. V lost 5 bases and J lost 1; bases outside the gene matches: 5. CDR3 protein: CASSVQGAGNTEAFF. The DNA for the CDR3 is TGTGCCAGCAGCGTACAGGGGGCCGGGAACACTGAAGCTTTCTTT.

V and J are TRBV5-1 and TRBJ2-1; 11 nucleotides agree with TRBD2. The V gene end was trimmed by 2 bases and the J gene end by 5 bases; junction bases not matched to a gene: 12. CDR1 SGHRS and CDR2 YFSETQ come from the germline V gene. CDR3 size: 18 residues. The chain's CDR3 is CASSLLAGALGYDNEQFF. Here the CDR3 DNA reads TGCGCCAGCAGCTTACTAGCGGGAGCCCTGGGATACGACAATGAGCAGTTCTTC.

This clone came up once. The chain uses TRBV7-2 and TRBJ1-5; D uncertain. The germline V gene has CDR1 SGHTA and CDR2 FQGNSA. V shed 3 bases and J shed 4 bases, with 7 bases lying between them. The CDR3 consists of 13 residues. The CDR3 is CASSFSGNQPQHF. The CDR3 DNA is TGTGCCAGCAGCTTTTCGGGAAATCAGCCCCAGCATTTT.

V gene TRBV5-4 combines with J gene TRBJ2-7; D is possibly TRBD2 (6 bases). Germline CDR1 reads SGHNT; CDR2 reads YYREEE (reference sequence). The CDR3 has 15 amino acids. Deletions cut 7 bases from V and 4 bases from J, with 21 bases between. The CDR3 DNA follows: TGTGCCAGCTCACCGCCGGGGGTTCGTGAGTACGAGCAGTACTTC. Amino acids: CASSPPGVREYEQYF.

V and J are TRBV27 and TRBJ2-1, with D tentatively TRBD2 (6 bases). The CDR3 runs 18 residues. The germline V gene has CDR1 MNHEY and CDR2 SMNVEV (reference sequence). Between the trimmed V and J ends, which lost 7 bases and 0 bases, there was a span of 22 bases. CDR3 nucleotide sequence: TGTGCCAGCACCTTTTTCGCTTCCGGGGGTAGCTCCTACAATGAGCAGTTCTTC. Its protein product is CASTFFASGGSSYNEQFF.

The chain employs TRBV19 and TRBJ1-6, with a weak D call TRBD1 (5 bases). There are 15 residues in the CDR3. The germline V and J ends were trimmed by 7 bases and 1 base, with 11 bases remaining between them. The germline gives CDR1 LNHDA, CDR2 SQIVND (reference sequence). DNA for the CDR3: TGTGCCAGTAACTTGGGGGGATCCTATAATTCACCCCTCCACTTT. This gives the protein CASNLGGSYNSPLHF. Combining the CDR3 with reference TRBV19 and TRBJ1-6 gives the whole variable domain DGGITQSPKYLFRKEGQNVTLSCEQNLNHDAMYWYRQDPGQGLRLIYYSQIVNDFQKGDIAEGYSVSREKKESFPLTVTSAQKNPTAFYLCASNLGGSYNSPLHFGNGTRLTVT.

The chain recombines TRBV19 with TRBJ2-1, with a tentative D call TRBD1 (6 bases). This CDR3 region has 15 residues. The V and J ends lost 6 bases and 3 bases respectively, with 15 bases between them. The germline gives CDR1 LNHDA, CDR2 SQIVND (reference sequence). This CDR3 reads CASSYRAWDYNEQFF. In nucleotides, the CDR3 is TGTGCCAGTAGCTACAGGGCTTGGGACTACAATGAGCAGTTCTTC.

V gene TRBV28 combines with J gene TRBJ1-2, with a possible D match to TRBD1 (6 bases). Germline-derived CDR1 and CDR2 are MDHEN and SYDVKM. Deletions cut 6 bases from V and 7 bases from J, with 15 bases between. This CDR3 contains 13 residues. The CDR3 coding sequence is TGTGCCAGCAGCCGCACAGGGCCCAGTGGCTACACCTTC. This encodes CASSRTGPSGYTF.

This chain joins TRBV7-8 and TRBJ2-2; D gene ambiguous. Trimming removed 5 bases from V and 7 bases from J, with 20 bases in between. The CDR3 contains 16 residues. Per germline, CDR1 SGHVS and CDR2 FQNEAQ. The CDR3 sequence: CASSPNGHALGGELFF. CDR3 bases: TGTGCCAGCAGCCCGAATGGTCACGCCCTCGGCGGGGAGCTGTTTTTT.

This rearrangement joins TRBV7-9 to TRBJ2-1; 12 nucleotides line up with TRBD2. CDR1 and CDR2 from the germline V gene are SEHNR and FQNEAQ (reference sequence). This CDR3 has 15 residues. Trimming removed 10 bases from V and 7 bases from J; junction bases left unmatched: 11. The CDR3 DNA reads as TGTGCCAATCAGATAATTGGGACTAGCGGGAATGAGCAGTTCTTC. Its translation is CANQIIGTSGNEQFF.

CDR3 in DNA: TGCGCCAGCAGCCAACCCCCAGCGCCTATGAGCACAGATACGCAGTATTTT. Its protein is CASSQPPAPMSTDTQYF. The V gene is TRBV4-1, the J gene TRBJ2-3, with no clear D. V lost 2 bases, J lost 0 bases, and 15 bases lay in between. CDR1 is MGHRA, CDR2 YSYEKL, per germline. The CDR3 is made up of 17 amino acids.

The chain couples TRBV19 to TRBJ1-5, with a tentative D call TRBD1 (6 bases). The CDR3 is 14 residues long. CDR1 is LNHDA and CDR2 is SQIVND in the germline V gene (reference sequence). The ends were cut back, 5 bases at V and 5 bases at J, with 13 bases in the middle. The chain's CDR3 is CASSFGGTDQPQHF. DNA for the CDR3: TGTGCCAGTAGTTTTGGGGGCACGGATCAGCCCCAGCATTTT.

This clone was picked up a small number of times. The V and J genes are TRBV28 and TRBJ2-5; 11 nucleotides line up with TRBD1. CDR3 length: 16 residues. J gave up 1 base and V 3 bases, and 4 bases lay outside the gene matches. Germline CDR1 reads MDHEN; CDR2 reads SYDVKM. This CDR3 reads CASSFTGTGGQETQYF. The CDR3 coding sequence is TGTGCCAGCAGTTTCACCGGGACAGGGGGCCAAGAGACCCAGTACTTC.

The rearrangement joins TRBV11-2 to TRBJ2-1; 8 bases are a match to TRBD1. The CDR3 loop spans 14 amino acids. The V segment lost 4 bases and the J segment 6 bases; nucleotides outside the gene matches: 5. In germline, CDR1 is SGHAT, CDR2 FQNNGV. CDR3 DNA sequence: TGTGCCAGCAGCTCAGGACAGGGCCTCAATGAGCAGTTCTTC. It yields the protein CASSSGQGLNEQFF.

This rearrangement joins TRBV7-9 to TRBJ2-7; 13 nucleotides match TRBD2. The germline V gene has CDR1 SEHNR and CDR2 FQNEAQ (reference sequence). The ends lost 1 base at V and 4 bases at J; junction bases unmatched: 4. The CDR3 sequence is 16 residues long. CDR3 region: CASSLEGLAGVYEQYF. In DNA form, the CDR3 reads TGTGCCAGCAGCTTAGAAGGACTAGCGGGAGTATACGAGCAGTACTTC.

This clone has a handful of counts. The chain couples TRBV19 to TRBJ1-4; no definite D call. The CDR3 has 13 residues. CDR1 is LNHDA, CDR2 SQIVND, per germline (reference sequence). Trimming took off 7 bases at V and 7 bases at J, with 13 bases between the two ends. CDR3 region: CASKSTDVEKLFF. The CDR3 bases are TGTGCCAGTAAGTCAACAGATGTTGAAAAACTGTTTTTT.